This entry describes one TCR beta chain. This entry is derived from a study of high-grade serous ovarian cancer treatment subgroups. The table came from immunoSEQ multiplex PCR; TCRdb's copy has only in-frame clones and leaves some out. The table shows thousands of clones, with over 60% occurring only once. Germline CDR1 and CDR2: LNHDA and SQIVND (reference sequence). The CDR3 has 14 amino acids. The J segment lost 5 bases and the V segment lost 4 bases, leaving 5 bases of the junction unmatched. Tumor samples were taken before definitive surgery or chemotherapy. Sequenced input: tumor tissue. The TCR sequence derives from a human donor with high-grade serous ovarian cancer. The chain uses TRBV19 and TRBJ2-3, with 8 positions matching TRBD1. As DNA, the CDR3 is TGTGCCAGTAGTAGGCAGGGGGCCGGAGATACGCAGTATTTT. Residues: CASSRQGAGDTQYF.